This TCR beta chain was retrieved from a study of T cell repertoires in cytomegalovirus infection. As to this clonotype: Its antigen is unknown.

MiXCR was run by TCRdb on the reads, yielding one entry per CDR3 protein. Found here are approximately 470,000 distinct CDR3 sequences, about two fifths of them singletons; the top ten hold around 45%. Deletions cut 11 bases from V and 5 bases from J, with 16 bases between. The CDR3 has 13 residues. Broader study findings: Of the TCR beta families, the public ones yielded a cumulative frequency that identified carriers of CMV plus the relevant HLA. In two of eight donors, the top clonotype was HLA-C-restricted CMV-specific.

The sequence was obtained from a human donor in good health (CMV status not recorded). Some clones in this sample may be carry-over from other donors' samples. The sample in question was cultured PBMCs, obtained from culture after CMV antigen stimulation. The V gene is TRBV12-3 or TRBV12-4, the J gene TRBJ2-1; possibly TRBD1 or TRBD2 for D (5 bases each). Written as DNA, the CDR3 is TGTGCCGGCCGGGGCCGGGCGGACAATGAGCAGTTCTTC. It translates to CAGRGRADNEQFF.